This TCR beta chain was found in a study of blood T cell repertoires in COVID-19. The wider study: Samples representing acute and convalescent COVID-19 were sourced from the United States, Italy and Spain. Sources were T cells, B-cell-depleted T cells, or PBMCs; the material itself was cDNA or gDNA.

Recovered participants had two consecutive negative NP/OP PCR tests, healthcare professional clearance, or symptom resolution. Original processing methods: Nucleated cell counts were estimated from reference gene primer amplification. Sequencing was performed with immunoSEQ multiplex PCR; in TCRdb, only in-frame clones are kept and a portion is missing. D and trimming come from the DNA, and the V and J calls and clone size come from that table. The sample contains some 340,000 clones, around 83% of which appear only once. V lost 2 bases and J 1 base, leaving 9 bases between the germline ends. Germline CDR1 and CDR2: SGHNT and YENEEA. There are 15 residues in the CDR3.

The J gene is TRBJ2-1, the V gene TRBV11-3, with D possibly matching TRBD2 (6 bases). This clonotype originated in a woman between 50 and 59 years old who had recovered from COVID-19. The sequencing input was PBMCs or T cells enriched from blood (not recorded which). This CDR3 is CASSLREASYNEQFF. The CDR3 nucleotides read TGTGCCAGCAGCTTAAGGGAGGCTTCCTACAATGAGCAGTTCTTC.